Listed here are 14 T cell receptor beta chains from one sample, sequenced in a study of blood T cell repertoires in COVID-19. The data were produced by immunoSEQ multiplex PCR, yet TCRdb's version contains in-frame clones alone and is incomplete. Counted here are 150,000 or so clones, 84% occurring once; the ten biggest clones make up roughly 8.9%. Sequencing input: peripheral blood. All receptors derive from a woman between 50 and 59 years old with acute or convalescent COVID-19.

In its sample, this clone was seen a few times. The chain joins TRBV4-3 to TRBJ1-5, with 8 bases identical to TRBD1. The CDR3 contains 17 residues. Germline V gene data show CDR1 as LGHNA and CDR2 as YSLEER. V shed 0 bases and J 5 bases; nucleotides not matched to a gene: 9. The CDR3 loop is CASSQDWDRPGHQPQHF. The DNA for the CDR3 is TGCGCCAGCAGCCAAGATTGGGACAGGCCGGGCCATCAGCCCCAGCATTTT.

In this sample, this clone turned up a few times. V is TRBV5-1 and J is TRBJ1-1; tentative D call: TRBD1 (6 bases). This CDR3 region has 14 residues. The V gene lost 0 bases and the J gene lost 2 bases, with 8 bases spanning the gap. CDR1 SGHRS and CDR2 YFSETQ come from the germline V gene. This chain's CDR3 is CASSLADRNTEAFF. The CDR3 DNA sequence: TGCGCCAGCAGCTTGGCGGACAGAAACACTGAAGCTTTCTTT.

The genes are TRBV10-3 and TRBJ2-7; the match to TRBD1 covers 10 bases. This CDR3 has 14 residues. V lost 2 bases and J lost 3; bases outside the gene matches: 1. CDR1 is ENHRY, CDR2 SYGVKD, per germline. The CDR3 nucleotides read TGTGCCATCAGTGAGCGGACAGGGGGCTACGAGCAGTACTTC. It yields the protein CAISERTGGYEQYF.

The chain joins TRBV25-1 to TRBJ2-7; TRBD1 is a possible D gene (8 bases). V gave up 6 bases and J gave up 6 bases, with 18 bases separating them. CDR1 and CDR2 from the germline V gene are MGHDK and SYGVNS. CDR3 length: 14 amino acids. CDR3 nucleotides: TGTGCCAGCAGCGATACAGGGGGGGTCGGCGAGCAGTACTTC. Translating gives CASSDTGGVGEQYF.

The V call is TRBV12-3 or TRBV12-4, the J call TRBJ1-1, with D possibly TRBD1 on 5 matching bases. V was shortened by 0 bases and J by 7 bases, with 9 bases between the two germline ends. This CDR3 contains 13 residues. CDR3 loop: CASSLAAGFEAFF. The CDR3 nucleotides read TGTGCCAGCAGTTTAGCGGCAGGGTTTGAAGCTTTCTTT.

In its sample, this clone was seen a few times. The V call is TRBV4-3, the J call TRBJ2-3; TRBD2 agrees at 12 bases. The germline gives CDR1 LGHNA, CDR2 YSLEER. The CDR3 is 19 residues long. J lost 4 bases, V lost 2 bases, and 13 bases had no gene match. CDR3 sequence: CASSQQTSGSAFTSDTQYF. Written as DNA, the CDR3 is TGCGCCAGCAGCCAACAGACTAGCGGGAGTGCTTTCACTTCAGATACGCAGTATTTT.

Concerning this clone: Other DNA sequences in this specimen translate into the identical CDR3. V is TRBV7-9 and J is TRBJ1-1; D is perhaps TRBD1 (5 bases). This CDR3 is built from 15 residues. Trimming left V 5 bases short and J 4 bases short, with 17 bases between. Germline assignment: CDR1 SEHNR and CDR2 FQNEAQ (reference sequence). The CDR3, as DNA: TGTGCCAGCAGCACACCCCCTGGGAGGGGCACTGAAGCTTTCTTT. It encodes CASSTPPGRGTEAFF. Complete variable domain (other parts from reference TRBV7-9 and TRBJ1-1): DTGVSQNPRHKITKRGQNVTFRCDPISEHNRLYWYRQTLGQGPEFLTYFQNEAQLEKSRLLSDRFSAERPKGSFSTLEIQRTEQGDSAMYLCASSTPPGRGTEAFFGQGTRLTVV.

V is TRBV10-3 and J is TRBJ2-2; D is possibly TRBD2 (6 bases). The CDR3 has 15 amino acids. Germline CDR1 reads ENHRY; CDR2 reads SYGVKD. Trimming took off 7 bases at V and 4 bases at J, with 16 bases between the two ends. The CDR3 DNA is TGTGCCATCAAGATGACTAGTCCGATCACCGGGGAGCTGTTTTTT. It is translated as CAIKMTSPITGELFF.

The genes are TRBV5-1 and TRBJ2-2; 9 bases match TRBD1. CDR3 size: 15 residues. The trim removed 4 bases at V and 12 bases at J, leaving 13 bases unmatched. Germline CDR1 is SGHRS and CDR2 is YFSETQ. CDR3 amino acids: CASSPGTGSYVKLFF. In nucleotides, the CDR3 is TGCGCCAGCAGCCCCGGGACAGGGAGTTATGTGAAGCTGTTTTTT.

The rearrangement links TRBV24-1 to TRBJ2-2; tentatively, D is TRBD1 (5 bases). The CDR3 is made up of 13 amino acids. Germline CDR1 and CDR2: KGHDR and SFDVKD. Deletions cut 5 bases from V and 10 bases from J, with 13 bases between. CDR3 amino acids: CATSGPGFEELFF. The DNA for the CDR3 is TGTGCCACCAGTGGGCCAGGGTTTGAGGAGCTGTTTTTT.

The chain combines TRBV19 with TRBJ1-4, with D perhaps matching TRBD1 (5 bases). The germline gives CDR1 LNHDA, CDR2 SQIVND (reference sequence). The CDR3 totals 13 residues. V lost 10 bases and J 6 bases, leaving 15 bases between the germline ends. CDR3 sequence reads: CATEAREDEKLFF. CDR3 in DNA: TGTGCCACGGAGGCCAGGGAGGATGAAAAACTGTTTTTT.

The J gene is TRBJ2-5, the V gene TRBV7-2, with a weak D call TRBD2 (5 bases). Trimming cost V 7 bases and J 0 bases, with 9 bases left between them. This CDR3 has 13 amino acids. Germline V CDR1 and CDR2: SGHTA, FQGNSA. The CDR3: CASTLLDQETQYF. The CDR3, as DNA: TGTGCCAGCACCCTACTAGACCAAGAGACCCAGTACTTC.

The V gene is TRBV7-2, the J gene TRBJ2-5, with a tentative D call TRBD1 (6 bases). V lost 1 base, J lost 4 bases, and 7 bases lay in between. CDR1 is SGHTA, CDR2 FQGNSA, per germline. The length of the CDR3 is 13 residues. The chain's CDR3 is CASSLEGVETQYF. CDR3 coding DNA: TGTGCCAGCAGCTTAGAGGGGGTAGAGACCCAGTACTTC.

This rearrangement joins TRBV11-2 to TRBJ2-4; possible D gene TRBD2, 6 bases. This CDR3 has 16 residues. In germline, CDR1 is SGHAT, CDR2 FQNNGV. Deletions cut 5 bases from V and 0 bases from J, with 14 bases between. The DNA for the CDR3 is TGTGCCAGCAGCCCCAGAGCGGGCCTAGCCAAAAACATTCAGTACTTC. It is translated as CASSPRAGLAKNIQYF.